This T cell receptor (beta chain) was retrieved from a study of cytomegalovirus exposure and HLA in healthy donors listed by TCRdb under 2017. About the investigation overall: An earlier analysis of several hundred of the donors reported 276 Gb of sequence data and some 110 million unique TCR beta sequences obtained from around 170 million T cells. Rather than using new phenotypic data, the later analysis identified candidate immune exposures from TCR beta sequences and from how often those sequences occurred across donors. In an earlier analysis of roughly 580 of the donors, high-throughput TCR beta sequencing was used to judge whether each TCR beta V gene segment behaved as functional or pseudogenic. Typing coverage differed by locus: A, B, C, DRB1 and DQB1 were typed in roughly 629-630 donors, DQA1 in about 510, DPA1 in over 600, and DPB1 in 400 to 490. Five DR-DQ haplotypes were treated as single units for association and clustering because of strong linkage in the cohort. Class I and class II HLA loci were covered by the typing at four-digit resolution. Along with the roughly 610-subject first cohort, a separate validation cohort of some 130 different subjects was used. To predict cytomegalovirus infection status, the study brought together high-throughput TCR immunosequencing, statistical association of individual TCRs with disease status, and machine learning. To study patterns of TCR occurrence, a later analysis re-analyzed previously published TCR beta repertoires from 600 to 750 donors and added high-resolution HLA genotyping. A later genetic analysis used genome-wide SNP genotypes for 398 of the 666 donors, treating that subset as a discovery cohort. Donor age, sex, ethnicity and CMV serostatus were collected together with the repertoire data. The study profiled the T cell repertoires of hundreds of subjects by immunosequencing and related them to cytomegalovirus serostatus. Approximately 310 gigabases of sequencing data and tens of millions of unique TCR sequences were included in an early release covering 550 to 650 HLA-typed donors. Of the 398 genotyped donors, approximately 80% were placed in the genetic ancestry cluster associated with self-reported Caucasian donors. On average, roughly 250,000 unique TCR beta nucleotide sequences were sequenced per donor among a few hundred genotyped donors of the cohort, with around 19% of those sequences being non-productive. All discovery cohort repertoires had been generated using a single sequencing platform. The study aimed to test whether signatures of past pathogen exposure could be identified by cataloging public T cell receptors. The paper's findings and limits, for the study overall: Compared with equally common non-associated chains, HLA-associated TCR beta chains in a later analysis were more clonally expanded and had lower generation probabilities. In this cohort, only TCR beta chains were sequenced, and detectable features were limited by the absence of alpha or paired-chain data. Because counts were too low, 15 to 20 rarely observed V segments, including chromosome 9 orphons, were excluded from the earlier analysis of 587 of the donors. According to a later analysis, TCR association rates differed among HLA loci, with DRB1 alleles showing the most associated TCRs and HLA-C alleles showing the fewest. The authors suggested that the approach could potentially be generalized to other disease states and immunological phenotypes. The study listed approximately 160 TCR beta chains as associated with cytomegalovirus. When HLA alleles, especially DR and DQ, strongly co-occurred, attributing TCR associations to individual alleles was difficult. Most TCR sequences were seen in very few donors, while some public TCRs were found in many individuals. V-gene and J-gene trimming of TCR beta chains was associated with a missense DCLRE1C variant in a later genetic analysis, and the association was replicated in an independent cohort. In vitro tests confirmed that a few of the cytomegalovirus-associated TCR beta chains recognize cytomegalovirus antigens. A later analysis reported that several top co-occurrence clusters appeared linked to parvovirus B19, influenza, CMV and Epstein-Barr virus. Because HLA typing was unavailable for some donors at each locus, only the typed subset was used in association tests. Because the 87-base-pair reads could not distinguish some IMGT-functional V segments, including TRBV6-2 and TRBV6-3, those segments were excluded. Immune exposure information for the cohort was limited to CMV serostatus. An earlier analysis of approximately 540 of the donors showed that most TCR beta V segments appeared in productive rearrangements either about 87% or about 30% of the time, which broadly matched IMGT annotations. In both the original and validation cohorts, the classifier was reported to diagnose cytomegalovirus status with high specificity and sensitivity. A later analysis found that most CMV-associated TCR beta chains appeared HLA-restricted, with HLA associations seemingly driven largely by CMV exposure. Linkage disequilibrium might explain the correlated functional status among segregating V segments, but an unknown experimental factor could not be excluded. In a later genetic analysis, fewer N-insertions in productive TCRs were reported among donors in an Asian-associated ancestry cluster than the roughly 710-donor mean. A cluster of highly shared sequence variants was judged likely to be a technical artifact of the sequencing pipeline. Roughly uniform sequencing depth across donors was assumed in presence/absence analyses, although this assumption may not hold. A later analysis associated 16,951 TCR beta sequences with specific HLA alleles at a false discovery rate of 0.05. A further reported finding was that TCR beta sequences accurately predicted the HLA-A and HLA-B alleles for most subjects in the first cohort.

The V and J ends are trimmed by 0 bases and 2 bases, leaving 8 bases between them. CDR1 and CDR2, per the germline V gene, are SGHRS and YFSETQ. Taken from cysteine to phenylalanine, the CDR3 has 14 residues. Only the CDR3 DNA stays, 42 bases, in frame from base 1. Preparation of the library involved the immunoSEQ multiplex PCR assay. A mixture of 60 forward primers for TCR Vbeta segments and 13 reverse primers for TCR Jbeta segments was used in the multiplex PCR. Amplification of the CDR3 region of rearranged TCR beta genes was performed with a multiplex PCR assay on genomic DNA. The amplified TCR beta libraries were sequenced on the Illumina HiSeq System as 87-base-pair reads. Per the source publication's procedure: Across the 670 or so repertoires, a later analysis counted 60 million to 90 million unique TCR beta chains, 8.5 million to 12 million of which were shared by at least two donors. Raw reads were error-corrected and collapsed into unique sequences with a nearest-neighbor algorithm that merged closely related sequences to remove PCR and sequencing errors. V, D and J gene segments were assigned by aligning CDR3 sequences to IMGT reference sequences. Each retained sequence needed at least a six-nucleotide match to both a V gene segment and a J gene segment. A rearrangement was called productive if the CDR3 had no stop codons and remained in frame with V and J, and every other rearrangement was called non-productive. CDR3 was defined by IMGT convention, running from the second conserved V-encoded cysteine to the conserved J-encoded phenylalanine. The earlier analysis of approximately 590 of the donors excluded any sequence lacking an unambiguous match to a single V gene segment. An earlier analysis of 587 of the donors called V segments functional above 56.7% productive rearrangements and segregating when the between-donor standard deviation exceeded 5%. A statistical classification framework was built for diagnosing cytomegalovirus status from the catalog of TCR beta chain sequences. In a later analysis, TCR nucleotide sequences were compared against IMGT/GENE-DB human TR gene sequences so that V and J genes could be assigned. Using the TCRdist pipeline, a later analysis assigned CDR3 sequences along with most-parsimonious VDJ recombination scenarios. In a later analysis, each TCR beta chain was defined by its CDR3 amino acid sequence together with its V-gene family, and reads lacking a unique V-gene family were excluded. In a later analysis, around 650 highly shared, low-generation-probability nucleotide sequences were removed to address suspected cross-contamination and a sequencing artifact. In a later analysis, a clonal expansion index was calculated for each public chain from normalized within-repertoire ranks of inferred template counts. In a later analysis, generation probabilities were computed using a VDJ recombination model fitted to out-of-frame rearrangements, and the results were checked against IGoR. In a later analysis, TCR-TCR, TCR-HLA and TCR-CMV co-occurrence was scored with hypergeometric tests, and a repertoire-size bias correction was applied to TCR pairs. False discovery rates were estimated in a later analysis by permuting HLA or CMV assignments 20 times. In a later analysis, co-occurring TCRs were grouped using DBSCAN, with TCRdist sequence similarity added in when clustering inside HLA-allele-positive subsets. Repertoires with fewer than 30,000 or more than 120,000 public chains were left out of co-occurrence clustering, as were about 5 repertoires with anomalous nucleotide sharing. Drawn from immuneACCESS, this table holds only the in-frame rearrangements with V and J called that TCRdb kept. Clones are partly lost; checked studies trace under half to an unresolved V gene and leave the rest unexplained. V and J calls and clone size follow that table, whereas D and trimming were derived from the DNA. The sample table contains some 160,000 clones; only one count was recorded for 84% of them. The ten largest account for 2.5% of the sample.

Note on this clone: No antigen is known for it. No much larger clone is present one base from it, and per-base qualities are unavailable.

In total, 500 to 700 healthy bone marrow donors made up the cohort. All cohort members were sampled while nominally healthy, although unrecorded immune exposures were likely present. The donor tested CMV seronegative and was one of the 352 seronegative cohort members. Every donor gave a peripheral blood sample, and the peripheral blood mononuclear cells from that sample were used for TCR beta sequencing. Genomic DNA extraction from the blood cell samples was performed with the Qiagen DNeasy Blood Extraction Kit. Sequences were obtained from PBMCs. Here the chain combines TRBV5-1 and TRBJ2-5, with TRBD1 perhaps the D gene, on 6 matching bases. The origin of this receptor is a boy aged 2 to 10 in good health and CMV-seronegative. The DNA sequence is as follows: TGCGCCAGCAGCTTGGGGACAGCACAAGAGACCCAGTACTTC. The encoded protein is CASSLGTAQETQYF.